This passage covers 21 T cell receptor beta chains from one sample sequenced in a study of beta chain features in type 1 diabetes. All of the isolated RNA was reverse transcribed, so expressed TCRB transcripts were sequenced. The data were produced by immunoSEQ multiplex PCR, yet TCRdb's version contains in-frame clones alone and is incomplete. Seen here are some 330,000 clones, 8% to 13% observed once, and the top ten hold more than 0.015%. Sequencing was carried out using naive CD4+ T cells from blood. All receptors come from a woman aged 25-40 years in good health.

The chain employs TRBV30 and TRBJ2-7, with D perhaps TRBD1 (5 bases). The CDR3 loop spans 15 amino acids. The V and J ends lost 4 bases and 3 bases respectively, with 19 bases between them. The germline V gene has CDR1 GTSNPN and CDR2 SVGIG (reference sequence). CDR3 loop: CAWNGQGRALYEQYF. The CDR3 bases are TGTGCCTGGAATGGTCAGGGCAGGGCCCTCTACGAGCAGTACTTC.

In its sample, this clone was seen a few times. This chain joins TRBV5-6 and TRBJ2-3; 10 positions match TRBD2. The ends lost 2 bases at V and 2 bases at J; junction bases unmatched: 11. The germline CDR1 and CDR2 sequences are SGHDT and YYEEEE. There are 18 residues in the CDR3. The CDR3 sequence: CASSFDARLAGLTDTQYF. The CDR3 DNA reads TGTGCCAGCAGCTTCGACGCACGACTAGCGGGCCTCACAGATACGCAGTATTTT.

V and J are TRBV6-5 and TRBJ1-1; TRBD1 might be the D (6 bases). CDR3 length: 13 amino acids. Germline loops: CDR1 MNHEY, CDR2 SVGAGI. Deletions cut 6 bases from V and 1 base from J, with 9 bases between. In nucleotides, the CDR3 is TGTGCCAGCAGGGACAGCTCGAACACTGAAGCTTTCTTT. This sequence encodes CASRDSSNTEAFF.

This clone was detected a few times. V and J are TRBV28 and TRBJ2-1; D not certain. V was clipped by 2 bases and J by 10 bases, with 9 bases between them. CDR1 MDHEN and CDR2 SYDVKM come from the germline V gene. The CDR3 runs 12 residues. The CDR3: CASSLTRKEQFF. CDR3 nucleotide sequence: TGTGCCAGCAGTTTAACGCGTAAGGAGCAGTTCTTC.

The chain combines TRBV2 with TRBJ2-5; TRBD2 might be the D (6 bases). The CDR3 is 12 residues long. CDR1 SNHLY and CDR2 FYNNEI come from the germline V gene. Trimming left V 6 bases short and J 5 bases short, with 10 bases between. CDR3 region: CASREGVETQYF. Here the CDR3 DNA reads TGTGCCAGCAGGGAGGGAGTCGAGACCCAGTACTTC.

Comment on this clone: At one of its ends the junction is not consistent with the germline gene, which may arise from a read error. This chain joins TRBV5-4 and TRBJ2-3, with 9 bases matching TRBD2. This CDR3 is built from 18 residues. Germline V gives CDR1 SGHNT, CDR2 YYREEE (reference sequence). This CDR3 reads CASSLGIAGVKGTDTQCF. The CDR3 DNA is TGTGCCAGCAGCTTGGGTATAGCGGGAGTAAAGGGCACAGATACGCAGTGTTTT. The whole variable domain, filled in from reference TRBV5-4 and TRBJ2-3, reads ETGVTQSPTHLIKTRGQQVTLRCSSQSGHNTVSWYQQALGQGPQFIFQYYREEENGRGNFPPRFSGLQFPNYSSELNVNALELDDSALYLCASSLGIAGVKGTDTQCFGPGTRLTVL.

This clone was counted between two and nine times. The CDR3 DNA sequence: TGTGCCAGCAGCCTCAGGGGTCTCGACGAGCAGTACTTC. It is translated as CASSLRGLDEQYF. This chain links TRBV11-2 with TRBJ2-7; tentatively, D is TRBD1 (6 bases). V shed 5 bases and J shed 5 bases, with 13 bases lying between them. This CDR3 is 13 amino acids long. CDR1 is SGHAT and CDR2 is FQNNGV in the germline V gene.

This clone turned up a few times. The chain has TRBV23-1 and TRBJ2-7, with a weak D call TRBD2 (6 bases). TRBV23-1 is assigned to the ORF class and has an uncertain function. Deletions cut 10 bases from V and 4 bases from J, with 17 bases between. The CDR3 has 13 amino acids. The DNA of the CDR3 is TGCGCCACCGACTTTAGCGGAAGATACGAGCAGTACTTC. This encodes CATDFSGRYEQYF.

This chain connects TRBV10-3 to TRBJ2-1; the D gene is possibly TRBD1 (6 bases). Germline V CDR1 and CDR2: ENHRY, SYGVKD. CDR3 size: 13 residues. V gave up 0 bases and J gave up 9 bases, with 9 bases separating them. In DNA form, the CDR3 reads TGTGCCATCAGTGAGTCGGACAGTCTTGAGCAGTTCTTC. Translated: CAISESDSLEQFF.

Written as DNA, the CDR3 is TGTGCCAGCTCACCCAATATCGCCGGGACAGGGGGCTCCTACAATGAGCAGTTCTTC. Its protein is CASSPNIAGTGGSYNEQFF. The chain joins TRBV18 to TRBJ2-1; 11 bases are shared with TRBD1. CDR1 is KGHSH and CDR2 is LQKENI in the germline V gene. This CDR3 has 19 amino acids. J was trimmed by 0 bases and V by 3 bases; bases with no gene match: 10.

V usage is TRBV30 and J usage is TRBJ2-1, with 9 bases lining up with TRBD2. Germline CDR1 reads GTSNPN; CDR2 reads SVGIG (reference sequence). CDR3 length: 15 residues. J was trimmed by 6 bases and V by 4 bases; bases with no gene match: 10. In nucleotides, the CDR3 is TGTGCCTGGACCACAGGGACTAGCACAGGCAATGAGCAGTTCTTC. Residues: CAWTTGTSTGNEQFF.

This sequence joins TRBV9 and TRBJ2-1, with 11 bases lining up with TRBD2. The CDR3 sequence is 14 residues long. Trimming cost V 3 bases and J 9 bases; bases outside gene matches: 5. Germline CDR1 is SGDLS and CDR2 is YYNGEE. CDR3 protein: CASSATSGRVEQFF. In DNA form, the CDR3 reads TGTGCCAGCAGCGCAACTAGCGGGAGAGTTGAGCAGTTCTTC.

A few counts support this clone. The CDR3 spells CASSIFGTGLSGANVLTF. In DNA, the CDR3 is TGTGCCAGTAGTATATTCGGGACAGGCCTCTCTGGGGCCAACGTCCTGACTTTC. The gene calls are TRBV19 and TRBJ2-6; 8 bases are a match to TRBD1. The germline V gene encodes CDR1 LNHDA and CDR2 SQIVND (reference sequence). The CDR3 has 18 amino acids. V gave up 2 bases and J gave up 0 bases; unmatched junction bases: 6.

The CDR3 loop is CASSLARIGTSGSSYNEQFF. CDR3 nucleotide sequence: TGTGCCAGCAGCTTAGCTAGGATTGGGACTAGCGGGAGCTCCTACAATGAGCAGTTCTTC. The J gene is TRBJ2-1, the V gene TRBV7-8, with TRBD2 matching 14 bases. This CDR3 has 20 amino acids. The J segment lost 0 bases and the V segment lost 0 bases, leaving 7 bases of the junction unmatched. The V gene's germline CDR1 is SGHVS and CDR2 FQNEAQ.

In this sample, this clone turned up a few times. The chain links TRBV7-9 to TRBJ2-1; 9 nucleotides match TRBD1. CDR1 SEHNR and CDR2 FQNEAQ come from the germline V gene (reference sequence). The CDR3 has 17 residues. V dropped 0 bases and J dropped 7; count of bases not matched to a gene: 10. The CDR3 here is CASSLALTDRGGNEQFF. For the CDR3, the DNA is TGTGCCAGCAGCTTAGCGCTCACGGACAGGGGAGGAAATGAGCAGTTCTTC. Drawing the rest from reference TRBV7-9 and TRBJ2-1, the complete variable domain is DTGVSQNPRHKITKRGQNVTFRCDPISEHNRLYWYRQTLGQGPEFLTYFQNEAQLEKSRLLSDRFSAERPKGSFSTLEIQRTEQGDSAMYLCASSLALTDRGGNEQFFGPGTRLTVL.

This sequence joins TRBV19 and TRBJ2-5, with a possible D match to TRBD1 (6 bases). V was trimmed by 7 bases and J by 5 bases, leaving 23 bases between them. Germline V lookup: CDR1 LNHDA, CDR2 SQIVND (reference sequence). There are 16 residues in the CDR3. The CDR3 loop reads CASTAKPGALGETQYF. DNA for the CDR3: TGTGCCAGTACCGCTAAGCCAGGGGCCCTGGGCGAGACCCAGTACTTC.

The chain has TRBV6-5 and TRBJ2-1, with 7 bases lining up with TRBD1. The trim removed 7 bases at V and 4 bases at J, leaving 10 bases unmatched. There are 15 residues in the CDR3. CDR1 is MNHEY, CDR2 SVGAGI, per germline. The CDR3 bases are TGTGCCAGCAAAGCCGACAGGGCTTTTTACAATGAGCAGTTCTTC. Translating gives CASKADRAFYNEQFF.

The chain is built from TRBV11-2 and TRBJ2-1, with TRBD2 matching over 7 bases. The germline CDR1 and CDR2 sequences are SGHAT and FQNNGV. CDR3 length: 16 residues. The ends lost 1 base at V and 7 bases at J; junction bases unmatched: 10. The CDR3 bases are TGTGCCAGCAGCTTAGTGGCGGGAGTTGGTGGGAATGAGCAGTTCTTC. Translation: CASSLVAGVGGNEQFF.

V gene TRBV25-1 combines with J gene TRBJ1-2, with D maybe TRBD1 (6 bases). Germline CDR1 reads MGHDK; CDR2 reads SYGVNS. Trimming took 3 bases from V and 2 from J, leaving 10 bases between them. The CDR3 consists of 14 residues. This CDR3 is CASSDQQGNYGYTF. For the CDR3, the DNA is TGTGCCAGCAGTGACCAACAGGGCAACTATGGCTACACCTTC.

This chain links TRBV7-3 with TRBJ2-5, with 7 bases matching TRBD2. J was trimmed by 4 bases and V by 2 bases; bases with no gene match: 13. The length of the CDR3 is 17 residues. Germline values: CDR1 SGHTA, CDR2 FQGTGA. Written as DNA, the CDR3 is TGTGCCAGCAGCTTAGGAGATTTTGGCGGGAGTAGAGAGACCCAGTACTTC. It translates to CASSLGDFGGSRETQYF.

This chain connects TRBV18 to TRBJ2-5, with TRBD1 identical over 10 bases. This CDR3 comprises 15 residues. Germline V CDR1 and CDR2: KGHSH, LQKENI. V lost 2 bases to trimming and J lost 1 base; unmatched junction nucleotides: 1. The CDR3 bases are TGTGCCAGCTCACCAGGGACAGGGGCCCAAGAGACCCAGTACTTC. Translating gives CASSPGTGAQETQYF.